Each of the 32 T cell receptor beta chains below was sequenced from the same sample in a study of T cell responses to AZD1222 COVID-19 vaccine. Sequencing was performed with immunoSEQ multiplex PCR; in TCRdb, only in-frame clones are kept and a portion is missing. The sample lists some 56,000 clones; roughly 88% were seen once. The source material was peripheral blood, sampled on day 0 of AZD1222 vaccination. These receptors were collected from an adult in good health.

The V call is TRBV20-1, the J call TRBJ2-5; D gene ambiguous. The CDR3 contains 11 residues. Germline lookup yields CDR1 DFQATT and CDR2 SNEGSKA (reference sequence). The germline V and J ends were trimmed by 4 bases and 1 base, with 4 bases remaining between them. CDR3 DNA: TGCAGTGCTAAACGCCAAGAGACCCAGTACTTC. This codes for CSAKRQETQYF.

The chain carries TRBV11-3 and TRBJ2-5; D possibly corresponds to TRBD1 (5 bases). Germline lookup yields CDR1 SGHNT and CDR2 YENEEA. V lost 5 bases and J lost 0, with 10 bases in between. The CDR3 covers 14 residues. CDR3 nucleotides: TGTGCCAGCAGCCAGGAAGGGGACCAAGAGACCCAGTACTTC. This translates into CASSQEGDQETQYF. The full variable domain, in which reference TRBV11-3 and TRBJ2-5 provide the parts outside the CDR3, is EAGVVQSPRYKIIEKKQPVAFWCNPISGHNTLYWYLQNLGQGPELLIRYENEEAVDDSQLPKDRFSAERLKGVDSTLKIQPAELGDSAVYLCASSQEGDQETQYFGPGTRLLVL.

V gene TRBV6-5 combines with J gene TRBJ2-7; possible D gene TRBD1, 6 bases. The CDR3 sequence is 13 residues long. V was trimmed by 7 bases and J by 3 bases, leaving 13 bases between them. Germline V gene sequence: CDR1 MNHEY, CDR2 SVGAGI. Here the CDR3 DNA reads TGTGCCAGCAACCTAATGGACAGCTACGAGCAGTACTTC. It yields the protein CASNLMDSYEQYF.

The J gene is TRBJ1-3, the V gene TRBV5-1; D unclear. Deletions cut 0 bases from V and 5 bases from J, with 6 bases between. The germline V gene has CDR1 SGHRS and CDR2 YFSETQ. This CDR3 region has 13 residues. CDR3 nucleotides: TGCGCCAGCAGCTTGGGGGAAAGAAACACCATATATTTT. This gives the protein CASSLGERNTIYF.

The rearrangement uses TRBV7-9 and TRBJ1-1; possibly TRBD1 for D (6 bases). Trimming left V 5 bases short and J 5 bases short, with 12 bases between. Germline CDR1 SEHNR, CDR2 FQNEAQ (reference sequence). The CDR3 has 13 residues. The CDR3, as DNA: TGTGCCAGCAGCCTTTCAGGGGTGACTGAAGCTTTCTTT. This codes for CASSLSGVTEAFF.

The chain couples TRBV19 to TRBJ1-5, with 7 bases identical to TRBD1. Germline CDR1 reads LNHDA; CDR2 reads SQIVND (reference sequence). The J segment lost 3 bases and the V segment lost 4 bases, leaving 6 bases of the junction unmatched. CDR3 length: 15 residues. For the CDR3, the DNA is TGTGCCAGTAGTACACGACAGGGACTCAATCAGCCCCAGCATTTT. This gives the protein CASSTRQGLNQPQHF.

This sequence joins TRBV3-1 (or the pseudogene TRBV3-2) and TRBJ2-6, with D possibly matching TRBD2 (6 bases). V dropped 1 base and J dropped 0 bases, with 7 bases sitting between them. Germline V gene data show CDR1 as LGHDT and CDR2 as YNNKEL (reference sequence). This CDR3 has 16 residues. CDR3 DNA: TGTGCCAGCAGCCAAGTGCGGGGCTCTGGGGCCAACGTCCTGACTTTC. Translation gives CASSQVRGSGANVLTF.

CDR3 sequence: CASSYTLDRSTYEQYF. DNA for the CDR3: TGTGCCAGCAGTTACACCCTAGACAGGAGCACCTACGAGCAGTACTTC. The chain has TRBV28 and TRBJ2-7; weak D call: TRBD1 (6 bases). CDR1 and CDR2 from the germline V gene are MDHEN and SYDVKM. Between the trimmed V and J ends, which lost 4 bases and 2 bases, there was a span of 18 bases. This CDR3 spans 16 amino acids.

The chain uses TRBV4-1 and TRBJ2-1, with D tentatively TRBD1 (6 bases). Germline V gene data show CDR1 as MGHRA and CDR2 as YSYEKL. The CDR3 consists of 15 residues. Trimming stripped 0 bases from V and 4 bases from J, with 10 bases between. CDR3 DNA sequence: TGCGCCAGCAGCCAAGAGGGGGCTCAATACAATGAGCAGTTCTTC. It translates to CASSQEGAQYNEQFF.

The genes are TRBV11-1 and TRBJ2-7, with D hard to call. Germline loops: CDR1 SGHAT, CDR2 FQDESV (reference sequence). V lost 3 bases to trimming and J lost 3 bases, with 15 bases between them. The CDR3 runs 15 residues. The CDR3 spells CASSFMQAQGYEQYF. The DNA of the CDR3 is TGTGCCAGCAGCTTTATGCAGGCACAAGGCTACGAGCAGTACTTC.

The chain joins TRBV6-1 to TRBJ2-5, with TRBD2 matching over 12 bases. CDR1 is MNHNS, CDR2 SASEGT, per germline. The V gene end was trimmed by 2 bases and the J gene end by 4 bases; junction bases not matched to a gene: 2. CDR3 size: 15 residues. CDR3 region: CASSELAGGPETQYF. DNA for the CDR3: TGTGCCAGCAGTGAACTAGCGGGGGGGCCAGAGACCCAGTACTTC.

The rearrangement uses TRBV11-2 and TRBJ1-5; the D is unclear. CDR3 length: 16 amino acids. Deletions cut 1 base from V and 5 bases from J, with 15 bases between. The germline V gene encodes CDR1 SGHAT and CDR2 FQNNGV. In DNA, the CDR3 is TGTGCCAGCAGCTTAGGATCGGACCCGCCTTATCAGCCCCAGCATTTT. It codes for CASSLGSDPPYQPQHF. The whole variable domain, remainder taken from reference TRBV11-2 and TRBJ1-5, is EAGVAQSPRYKIIEKRQSVAFWCNPISGHATLYWYQQILGQGPKLLIQFQNNGVVDDSQLPKDRFSAERLKGVDSTLKIQPAKLEDSAVYLCASSLGSDPPYQPQHFGDGTRLSIL.

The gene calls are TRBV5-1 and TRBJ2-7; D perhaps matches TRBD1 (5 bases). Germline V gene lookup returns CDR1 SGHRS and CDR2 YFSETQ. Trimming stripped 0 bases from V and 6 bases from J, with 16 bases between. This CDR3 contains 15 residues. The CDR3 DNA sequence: TGCGCCAGCAGCTTGGCGCCCACAGGAGCAGCCGAGCAGTACTTC. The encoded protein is CASSLAPTGAAEQYF.

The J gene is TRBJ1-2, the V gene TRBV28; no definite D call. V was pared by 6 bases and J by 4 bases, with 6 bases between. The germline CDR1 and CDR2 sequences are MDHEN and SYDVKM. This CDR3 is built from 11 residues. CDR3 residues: CASSNSYGYTF. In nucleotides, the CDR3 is TGTGCCAGCAGCAACAGCTATGGCTACACCTTC.

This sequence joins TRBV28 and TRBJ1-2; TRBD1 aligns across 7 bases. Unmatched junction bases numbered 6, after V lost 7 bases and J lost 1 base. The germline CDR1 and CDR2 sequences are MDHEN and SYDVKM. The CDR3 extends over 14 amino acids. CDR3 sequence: CASIQGENNYGYTF. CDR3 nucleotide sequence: TGTGCCAGCATCCAGGGGGAAAATAACTATGGCTACACCTTC.

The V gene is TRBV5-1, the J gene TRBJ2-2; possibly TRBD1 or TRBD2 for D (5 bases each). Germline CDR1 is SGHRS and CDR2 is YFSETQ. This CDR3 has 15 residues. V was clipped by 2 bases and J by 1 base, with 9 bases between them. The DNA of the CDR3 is TGCGCCAGCAGCTTAGGGACGGGGAACACCGGGGAGCTGTTTTTT. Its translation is CASSLGTGNTGELFF.

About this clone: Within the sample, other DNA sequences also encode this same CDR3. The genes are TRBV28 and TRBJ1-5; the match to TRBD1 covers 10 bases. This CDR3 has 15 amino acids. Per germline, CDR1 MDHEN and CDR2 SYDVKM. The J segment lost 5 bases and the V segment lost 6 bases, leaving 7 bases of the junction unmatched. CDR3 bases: TGTGCCAGCAGCCCCGGGACAGGGGTTGATCAGCCCCAGCATTTT. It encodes CASSPGTGVDQPQHF.

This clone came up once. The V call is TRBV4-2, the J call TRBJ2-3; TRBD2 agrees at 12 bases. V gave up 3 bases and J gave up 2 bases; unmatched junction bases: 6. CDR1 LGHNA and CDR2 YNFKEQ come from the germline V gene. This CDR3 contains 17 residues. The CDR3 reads CASSQGTSGRNTDTQYF. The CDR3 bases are TGTGCCAGCAGCCAGGGGACTAGCGGGCGAAACACAGATACGCAGTATTTT.

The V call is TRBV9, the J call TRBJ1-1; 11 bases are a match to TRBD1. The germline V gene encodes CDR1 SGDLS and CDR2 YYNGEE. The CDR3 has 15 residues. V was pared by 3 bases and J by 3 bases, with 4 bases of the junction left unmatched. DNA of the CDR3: TGTGCCAGCAGCGCTGGACAGGGGGCAGACACTGAAGCTTTCTTT. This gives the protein CASSAGQGADTEAFF.

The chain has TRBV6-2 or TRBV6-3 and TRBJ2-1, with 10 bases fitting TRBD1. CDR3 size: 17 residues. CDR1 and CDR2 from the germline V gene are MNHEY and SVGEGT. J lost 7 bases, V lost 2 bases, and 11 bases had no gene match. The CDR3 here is CASSYPAGTGVRNEQFF. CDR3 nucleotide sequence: TGTGCCAGCAGTTACCCAGCCGGGACAGGGGTTCGGAATGAGCAGTTCTTC.

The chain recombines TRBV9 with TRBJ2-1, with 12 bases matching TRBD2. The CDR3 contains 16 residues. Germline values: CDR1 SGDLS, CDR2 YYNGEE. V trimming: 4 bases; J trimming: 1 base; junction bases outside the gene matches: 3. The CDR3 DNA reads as TGTGCCAGCAGCTACGGACTAGCGGGGTCCTACAATGAGCAGTTCTTC. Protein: CASSYGLAGSYNEQFF.

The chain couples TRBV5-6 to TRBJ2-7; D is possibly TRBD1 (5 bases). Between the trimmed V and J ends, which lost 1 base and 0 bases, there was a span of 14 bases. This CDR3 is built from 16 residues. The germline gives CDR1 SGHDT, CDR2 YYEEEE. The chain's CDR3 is CASSLWGGPSSYEQYF. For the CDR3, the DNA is TGTGCCAGCAGCTTGTGGGGCGGCCCTAGCTCCTACGAGCAGTACTTC. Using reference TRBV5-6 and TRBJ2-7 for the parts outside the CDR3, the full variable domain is DAGVTQSPTHLIKTRGQQVTLRCSPKSGHDTVSWYQQALGQGPQFIFQYYEEEERQRGNFPDRFSGHQFPNYSSELNVNALLLGDSALYLCASSLWGGPSSYEQYFGPGTRLTVT.

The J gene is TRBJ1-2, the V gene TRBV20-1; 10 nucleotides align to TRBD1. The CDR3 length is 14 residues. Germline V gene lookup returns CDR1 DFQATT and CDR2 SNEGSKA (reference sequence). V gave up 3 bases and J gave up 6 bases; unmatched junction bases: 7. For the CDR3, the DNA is TGCAGTGCTAGTGGGGGGACAGGGGACGATGGCTACACCTTC. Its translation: CSASGGTGDDGYTF.

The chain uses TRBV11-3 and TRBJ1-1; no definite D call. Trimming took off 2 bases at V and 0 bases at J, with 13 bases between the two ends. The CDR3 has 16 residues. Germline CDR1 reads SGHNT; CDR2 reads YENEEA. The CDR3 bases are TGTGCCAGCAGCTTATACGGGGTAAATATGAACACTGAAGCTTTCTTT. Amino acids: CASSLYGVNMNTEAFF.

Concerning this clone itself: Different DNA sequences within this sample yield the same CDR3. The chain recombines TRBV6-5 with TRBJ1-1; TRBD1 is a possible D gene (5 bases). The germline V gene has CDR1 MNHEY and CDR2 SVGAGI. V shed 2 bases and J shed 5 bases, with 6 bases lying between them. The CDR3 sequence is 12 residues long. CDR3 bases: TGTGCCAGCAGTTACGGGGGGACTGAAGCTTTCTTT. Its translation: CASSYGGTEAFF.

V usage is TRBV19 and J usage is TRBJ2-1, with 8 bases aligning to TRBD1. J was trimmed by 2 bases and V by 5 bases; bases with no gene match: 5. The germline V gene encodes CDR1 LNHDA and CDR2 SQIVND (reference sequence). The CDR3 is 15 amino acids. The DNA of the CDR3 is TGTGCCAGTAGTGTGGACAGGGCCACCTACAATGAGCAGTTCTTC. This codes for CASSVDRATYNEQFF.

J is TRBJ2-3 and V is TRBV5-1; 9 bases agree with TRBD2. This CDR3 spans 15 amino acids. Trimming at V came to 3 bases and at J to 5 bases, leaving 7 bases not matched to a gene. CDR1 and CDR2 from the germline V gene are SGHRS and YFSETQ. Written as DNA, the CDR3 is TGCGCCAGCAGCTGGCGGGGGGGCCTTGGAGATACGCAGTATTTT. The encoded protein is CASSWRGGLGDTQYF. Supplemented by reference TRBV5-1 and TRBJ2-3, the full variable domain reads KAGVTQTPRYLIKTRGQQVTLSCSPISGHRSVSWYQQTPGQGLQFLFEYFSETQRNKGNFPGRFSGRQFSNSRSEMNVSTLELGDSALYLCASSWRGGLGDTQYFGPGTRLTVL.

The DNA of the CDR3 is TGTGCCAGCAGTGCGACCACCAGCCTATACAATGAGCAGTTCTTC. It is translated as CASSATTSLYNEQFF. This chain links TRBV28 with TRBJ2-1; D not certain. Germline CDR1 MDHEN, CDR2 SYDVKM. With 5 bases removed from V and 4 bases from J, the gap between germline ends came to 15 bases. The CDR3 runs to 15 residues.

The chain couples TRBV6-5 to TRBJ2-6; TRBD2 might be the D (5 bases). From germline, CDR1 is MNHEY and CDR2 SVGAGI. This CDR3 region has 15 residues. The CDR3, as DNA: TGTGCGCTGCTCGGGGTGGGTTCTGGGGCCAACGTCCTGACTTTC. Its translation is CALLGVGSGANVLTF.

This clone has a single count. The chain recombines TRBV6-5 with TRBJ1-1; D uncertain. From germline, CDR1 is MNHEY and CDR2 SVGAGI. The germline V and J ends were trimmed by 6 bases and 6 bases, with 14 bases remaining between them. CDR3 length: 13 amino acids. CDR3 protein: CASRIDAAAEAFF. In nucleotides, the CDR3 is TGTGCCAGCAGAATCGATGCGGCCGCTGAAGCTTTCTTT.

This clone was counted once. The CDR3 DNA sequence: TGTGCCAGCAGCGCGGACAGCCCCTACGAGCAGTACTTC. This translates into CASSADSPYEQYF. This chain uses TRBV2 with TRBJ2-7, with D possibly matching TRBD1 (6 bases). In germline, CDR1 is SNHLY, CDR2 FYNNEI. V lost 6 bases to trimming and J lost 2 bases, with 11 bases between them. This CDR3 is built from 13 residues.

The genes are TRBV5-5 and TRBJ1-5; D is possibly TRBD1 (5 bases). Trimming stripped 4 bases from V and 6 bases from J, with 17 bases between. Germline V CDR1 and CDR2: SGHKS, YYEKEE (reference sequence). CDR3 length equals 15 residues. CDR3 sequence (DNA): TGTGCCAGCAGCCCGGGACGCCCAGGTTCTCAGCCCCAGCATTTT. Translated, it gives CASSPGRPGSQPQHF.